The 22 T cell receptor beta chains reported below all come from one sample, sequenced in a study of control samples from healthy donors and cancer patients. Data came from immunoSEQ multiplex PCR; TCRdb stores just in-frame clones and leaves some out. The profile shows about 45,000 clones, around 90% of them singletons. Sequenced: PBMCs. Receptors were obtained from a woman in her forties with head and neck cancer.

The J gene is TRBJ1-3, the V gene TRBV28; D is perhaps TRBD1 (5 bases). Looked up from germline, CDR1 is MDHEN and CDR2 is SYDVKM. The V and J ends lost 6 bases and 0 bases respectively, with 18 bases between them. This CDR3 spans 17 amino acids. CDR3 bases: TGTGCCAGCAGCCCCTTGGGGAAGGGGCACTCTGGAAACACCATATATTTT. Translation: CASSPLGKGHSGNTIYF.

CDR3 sequence: CATSRTRGPSANEKLFF. The CDR3 DNA sequence: TGTGCCACCAGCAGGACTAGAGGGCCGTCGGCTAATGAAAAACTGTTTTTT. The genes are TRBV15 and TRBJ1-4; D is unclear. The ends were cut back, 3 bases at V and 3 bases at J, with 17 bases in the middle. The CDR3 covers 17 residues. CDR1 is LNHNV and CDR2 is YYDKDF in the germline V gene (reference sequence).

The chain combines TRBV5-5 with TRBJ2-1, with no clear D. The CDR3 loop spans 15 amino acids. Germline assignment: CDR1 SGHKS and CDR2 YYEKEE (reference sequence). The V gene lost 1 base and the J gene lost 1 base, with 9 bases spanning the gap. The CDR3 DNA is TGTGCCAGCAGCTTGTGGGGTGGGTCCTACAATGAGCAGTTCTTC. Translating it yields CASSLWGGSYNEQFF.

The CDR3 loop reads CASSILAQYNEQFF. CDR3 DNA: TGTGCCAGTAGTATCCTAGCCCAATACAATGAGCAGTTCTTC. The V gene is TRBV19, the J gene TRBJ2-1; the D gene is possibly TRBD2 (5 bases). Trimming removed 3 bases at V and 4 bases at J, with 10 bases between. CDR1 and CDR2 (germline): LNHDA, SQIVND (reference sequence). This CDR3 spans 14 amino acids.

The table lists this clone with a count of one. V usage is TRBV11-3 and J usage is TRBJ2-2; tentative D call: TRBD2 (6 bases). Germline CDR1 reads SGHNT; CDR2 reads YENEEA. V was trimmed by 6 bases and J by 4 bases, leaving 15 bases between them. The CDR3 extends over 15 amino acids. CDR3 in amino acids: CASSFGLQFTGELFF. Written as DNA, the CDR3 is TGTGCCAGCAGTTTCGGACTACAATTCACCGGGGAGCTGTTTTTT.

This clone has only one observation. The rearrangement joins TRBV28 to TRBJ2-7, with TRBD2 identical over 11 bases. The CDR3 totals 14 residues. From germline, CDR1 is MDHEN and CDR2 SYDVKM. Unmatched junction bases numbered 5, after V lost 3 bases and J lost 7 bases. CDR3 residues: CASSFSGRAWEQYF. The CDR3 region has the DNA TGTGCCAGCAGTTTTAGCGGGAGGGCCTGGGAGCAGTACTTC.

The genes are TRBV5-1 and TRBJ1-1; D is ambiguous. CDR1 SGHRS and CDR2 YFSETQ come from the germline V gene. CDR3 length: 14 residues. Trimming removed 1 base from V and 0 bases from J, with 7 bases in between. The CDR3 sequence is CASSLTHLNTEAFF. CDR3 nucleotide sequence: TGCGCCAGCAGCTTGACGCACCTGAACACTGAAGCTTTCTTT.

Only one count was recorded for this clone. The J gene is TRBJ1-4, the V gene TRBV5-1; 7 bases map to TRBD1. The CDR3 is made up of 15 amino acids. The trim removed 0 bases at V and 3 bases at J, leaving 2 bases unmatched. Germline lookup yields CDR1 SGHRS and CDR2 YFSETQ. CDR3 amino acids: CASSLEGGSNEKLFF. Written as DNA, the CDR3 is TGCGCCAGCAGCTTGGAAGGGGGCTCTAATGAAAAACTGTTTTTT.

The V and J genes are TRBV4-2 and TRBJ1-2, with D perhaps matching TRBD1 (6 bases). Trimming stripped 0 bases from V and 6 bases from J, with 11 bases between. This CDR3 comprises 14 residues. Germline V gives CDR1 LGHNA, CDR2 YNFKEQ. The CDR3 protein is CASSQDLGGDGYTF. CDR3 in DNA: TGTGCCAGCAGCCAAGATTTAGGGGGTGATGGCTACACCTTC.

The V and J genes are TRBV5-1 and TRBJ1-5; D is perhaps TRBD1 (5 bases). CDR1 is SGHRS, CDR2 YFSETQ, per germline. The CDR3 sequence is 14 residues long. V shed 4 bases and J shed 6 bases, with 14 bases lying between them. CDR3: CASSATGGSQPQHF. CDR3 in DNA: TGCGCCAGCAGCGCGACCGGGGGGAGTCAGCCCCAGCATTTT.

This clone appeared once. The chain combines TRBV27 with TRBJ1-1, with TRBD1 as a possible D gene (6 bases). Per the germline V gene, CDR1 is MNHEY and CDR2 is SMNVEV (reference sequence). The CDR3 extends over 16 amino acids. Trimming shortened V by 2 bases and J by 2 bases, and 15 bases separated the two germline ends. The CDR3 region is CASSLIVGQKNTEAFF. The CDR3 DNA reads as TGTGCCAGCAGTTTAATTGTCGGACAGAAAAACACTGAAGCTTTCTTT.

In its sample, this clone was seen once. This chain joins TRBV5-1 and TRBJ1-1; D remains unclear. Trimming removed 6 bases from V and 1 base from J, with 19 bases in between. The CDR3 length is 16 residues. Germline values: CDR1 SGHRS, CDR2 YFSETQ. For the CDR3, the DNA is TGCGCCAGCACCTCTTGGGGTTCCAGCTCGAACACTGAAGCTTTCTTT. This encodes CASTSWGSSSNTEAFF.

The V gene is TRBV28, the J gene TRBJ2-3, with D perhaps matching TRBD1 (6 bases). The V and J ends lost 4 bases and 0 bases respectively, with 14 bases between them. The CDR3 extends over 16 amino acids. CDR1 and CDR2 from the germline V gene are MDHEN and SYDVKM. CDR3 DNA: TGTGCCAGCAGTTCCCTGGGGGCAGGGAGCACAGATACGCAGTATTTT. Translation: CASSSLGAGSTDTQYF.

This chain links TRBV28 with TRBJ2-7; 7 nucleotides line up with TRBD1. The length of the CDR3 is 14 residues. The germline CDR1 and CDR2 sequences are MDHEN and SYDVKM. V shed 11 bases and J 0 bases; nucleotides not matched to a gene: 10. DNA of the CDR3: TGTGCCGTAAGTTGGGGACAGAGCTCCTACGAGCAGTACTTC. This codes for CAVSWGQSSYEQYF. Looking up the rest from reference TRBV28 and TRBJ2-7 gives the full variable domain: DVKVTQSSRYLVKRTGEKVFLECVQDMDHENMFWYRQDPGLGLRLIYFSYDVKMKEKGDIPEGYSVSREKKERFSLILESASTNQTSMYLCAVSWGQSSYEQYFGPGTRLTVT.

In this sample, this clone turned up a few times. The chain links TRBV19 to TRBJ2-7, with 11 bases identical to TRBD2. Trimming took 10 bases from V and 10 from J; bases not matched to a gene: 15. CDR3 length equals 14 residues. In germline, CDR1 is LNHDA, CDR2 SQIVND (reference sequence). CDR3 DNA: TGTGCCACAAAAATAGATCCTAGCGGGAGGAGCCAGTACTTC. Translation gives CATKIDPSGRSQYF.

The V gene is TRBV14, the J gene TRBJ1-2; possibly TRBD1 for D (5 bases). Germline V gene lookup returns CDR1 SGHDN and CDR2 FVKESK. The V and J ends lost 5 bases and 4 bases respectively, with 14 bases between them. The length of the CDR3 is 14 residues. The CDR3 protein is CASSYTGTTYGYTF. The CDR3, as DNA: TGTGCCAGCAGCTACACCGGGACCACCTATGGCTACACCTTC.

This chain joins TRBV9 and TRBJ2-1; unclear D gene. Germline values: CDR1 SGDLS, CDR2 YYNGEE. CDR3 size: 14 residues. V was cut by 0 bases and J by 8 bases, with 12 bases left in between. CDR3 nucleotides: TGTGCCAGCAGCGTAGATTTTAGCTTCGATGAGCAGTTCTTC. Its protein product is CASSVDFSFDEQFF.

This clone was counted a single time. This chain joins TRBV4-2 and TRBJ1-1, with TRBD1 matching over 7 bases. This CDR3 has 15 amino acids. Germline CDR1 reads LGHNA; CDR2 reads YNFKEQ. V shed 0 bases and J 10 bases; nucleotides not matched to a gene: 11. The CDR3 is CASSQDPRGGAPAFF. The CDR3, as DNA: TGTGCCAGCAGCCAAGATCCCAGGGGGGGGGCCCCAGCTTTCTTT.

This chain joins TRBV11-2 and TRBJ2-7, with 7 positions matching TRBD1. CDR3 length equals 13 residues. Germline lookup yields CDR1 SGHAT and CDR2 FQNNGV. The J segment lost 5 bases and the V segment lost 5 bases, leaving 6 bases of the junction unmatched. CDR3 in amino acids: CASSRSTGDEQYF. CDR3 bases: TGTGCCAGCAGCCGAAGCACAGGGGACGAGCAGTACTTC.

J is TRBJ1-2 and V is TRBV5-6; no firm D call. The CDR3 contains 14 residues. Germline CDR1 reads SGHDT; CDR2 reads YYEEEE. Trimming stripped 0 bases from V and 5 bases from J, with 11 bases between. In nucleotides, the CDR3 is TGTGCCAGCAGCTTGGGACATGGCGGGTATGGCTACACCTTC. Encoded protein: CASSLGHGGYGYTF.

This chain connects TRBV28 to TRBJ1-1; D is ambiguous. The germline V gene has CDR1 MDHEN and CDR2 SYDVKM. V shed 3 bases and J shed 2 bases, with 4 bases lying between them. The CDR3 extends over 12 amino acids. The CDR3: CASSFSNTEAFF. CDR3 DNA sequence: TGTGCCAGCAGTTTTAGTAACACTGAAGCTTTCTTT.

The genes are TRBV5-1 and TRBJ2-3; the D gene is possibly TRBD2 (6 bases). V dropped 2 bases and J dropped 2 bases, with 12 bases sitting between them. The CDR3 consists of 15 residues. From germline, CDR1 is SGHRS and CDR2 YFSETQ. This chain's CDR3 is CASSLGAGLTDTQYF. For the CDR3, the DNA is TGCGCCAGCAGCTTAGGGGCGGGACTCACAGATACGCAGTATTTT.